This paragraph covers one T cell receptor beta chain sequence. Trimming cost V 6 bases and J 2 bases, with 7 bases left between them. This CDR3 spans 12 amino acids. In the study's own analysis: Reference gene primers were amplified, and this amplification served to estimate nucleated cell counts. Here immunoSEQ multiplex PCR was the method, and the copy in TCRdb shows in-frame clones only, minus some. V and J calls and clone size are as listed in that table; D and trimming were resolved from the DNA. The sample contains about 230,000 clones, 84% of which appear only once. The data are from a study of blood T cell repertoires in COVID-19. In the study overall: COVID-19 samples collected from the United States, Italy and Spain covered acute and convalescent phases. T cells, B-cell-depleted T cells, or PBMCs supplied cDNA or gDNA.

The chain is built from TRBV12-3 or TRBV12-4 and TRBJ2-5; no firm D call. This sequence originates from a man aged 35-49 years who had recovered from COVID-19. Sequencing used peripheral blood. CDR3 sequence reads: CASRREQETQYF. CDR3 coding DNA: TGTGCCAGCAGACGCGAACAAGAGACCCAGTACTTC.